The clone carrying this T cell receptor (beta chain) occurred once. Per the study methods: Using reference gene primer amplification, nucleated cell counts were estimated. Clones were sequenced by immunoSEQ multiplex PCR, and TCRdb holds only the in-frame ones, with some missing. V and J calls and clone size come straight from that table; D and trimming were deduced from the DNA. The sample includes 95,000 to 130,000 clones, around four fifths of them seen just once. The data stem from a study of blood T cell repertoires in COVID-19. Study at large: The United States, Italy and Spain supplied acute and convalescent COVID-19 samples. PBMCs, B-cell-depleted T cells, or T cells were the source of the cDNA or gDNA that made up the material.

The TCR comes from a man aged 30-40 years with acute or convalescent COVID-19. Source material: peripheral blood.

This chain's CDR3 is CASTDLTGYDGYTF. The CDR3 DNA follows: TGTGCCAGCACCGACCTGACAGGGTATGACGGCTACACCTTC. The V call is TRBV3-1 (or the pseudogene TRBV3-2), the J call TRBJ1-2, with 7 bases that match TRBD1. Germline-derived CDR1 and CDR2 are LGHDT and YNNKEL (reference sequence). The CDR3 is made up of 14 amino acids. Trimming took 7 bases from V and 8 from J; bases not matched to a gene: 13.